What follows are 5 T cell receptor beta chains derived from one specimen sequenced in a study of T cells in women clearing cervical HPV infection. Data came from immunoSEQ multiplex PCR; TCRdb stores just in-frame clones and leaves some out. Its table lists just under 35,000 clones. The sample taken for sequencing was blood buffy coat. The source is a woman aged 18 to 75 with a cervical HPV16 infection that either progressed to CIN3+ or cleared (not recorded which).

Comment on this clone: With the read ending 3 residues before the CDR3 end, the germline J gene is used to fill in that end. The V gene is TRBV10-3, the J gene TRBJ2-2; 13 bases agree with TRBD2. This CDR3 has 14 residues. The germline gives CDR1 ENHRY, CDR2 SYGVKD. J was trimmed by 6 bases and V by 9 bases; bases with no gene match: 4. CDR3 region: CAIRGLAGSGELFF. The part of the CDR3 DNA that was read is TGTGCCATTAGGGGACTAGCGGGATCCGGGGAG.

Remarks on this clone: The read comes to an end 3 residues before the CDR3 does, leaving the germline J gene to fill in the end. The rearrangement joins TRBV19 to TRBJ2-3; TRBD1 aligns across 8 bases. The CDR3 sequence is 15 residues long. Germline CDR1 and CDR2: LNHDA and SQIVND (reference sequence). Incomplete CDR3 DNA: TGTGCCAGTAGTATGGAGCAGGGGGCGTTTCAGCCG. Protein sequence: CASSMEQGAFQP. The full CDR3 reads CASSMEQGAFQPQYF.

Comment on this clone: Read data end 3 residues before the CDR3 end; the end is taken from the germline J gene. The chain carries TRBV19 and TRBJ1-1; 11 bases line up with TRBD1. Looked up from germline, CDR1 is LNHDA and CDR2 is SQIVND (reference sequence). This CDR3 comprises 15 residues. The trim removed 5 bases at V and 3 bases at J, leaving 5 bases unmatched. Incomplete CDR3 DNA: TGTGCCAGTAGTCAACCGGGACAGGGGGACACTGAA. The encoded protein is CASSQPGQGDTE. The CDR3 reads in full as CASSQPGQGDTEAFF.

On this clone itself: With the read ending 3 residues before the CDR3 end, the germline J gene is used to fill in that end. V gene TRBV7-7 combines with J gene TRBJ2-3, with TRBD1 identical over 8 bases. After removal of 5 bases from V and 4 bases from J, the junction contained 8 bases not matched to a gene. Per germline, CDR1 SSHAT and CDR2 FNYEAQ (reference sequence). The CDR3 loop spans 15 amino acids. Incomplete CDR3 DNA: TGTGCCAGCAGCCCCGACAGGGGTATGCCAGATACG. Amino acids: CASSPDRGMPDT. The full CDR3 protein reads CASSPDRGMPDTQYF. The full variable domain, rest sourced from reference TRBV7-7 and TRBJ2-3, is GAGVSQSPRYKVTKRGQDVTLRCDPISSHATLYWYQQALGQGPEFLTYFNYEAQPDKSGLPSDRFSAERPEGSISTLTIQRTEQRDSAMYRCASSPDRGMPDTQYFGPGTRLTVL.

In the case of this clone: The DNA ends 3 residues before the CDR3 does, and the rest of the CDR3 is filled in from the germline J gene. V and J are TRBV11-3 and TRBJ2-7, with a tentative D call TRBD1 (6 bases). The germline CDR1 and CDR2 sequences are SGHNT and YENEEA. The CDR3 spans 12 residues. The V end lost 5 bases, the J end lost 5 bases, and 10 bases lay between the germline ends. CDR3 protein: CASSTGLDEQYF. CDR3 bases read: TGTGCCAGCAGCACAGGGTTGGACGAG. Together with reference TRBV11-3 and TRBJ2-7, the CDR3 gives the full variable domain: EAGVVQSPRYKIIEKKQPVAFWCNPISGHNTLYWYLQNLGQGPELLIRYENEEAVDDSQLPKDRFSAERLKGVDSTLKIQPAELGDSAVYLCASSTGLDEQYFGPGTRLTVT.